The rows below give T cell receptor beta chains drawn from one sample of a study of blood T cell repertoires in COVID-19. TCRdb keeps only in-frame clones here, not all; method: immunoSEQ multiplex PCR. The table lists 150,000 to 200,000 clones, about four fifths of them singletons. The sample consisted of peripheral blood. All receptors derive from a woman of 80 years or more with acute or convalescent COVID-19. Both conserved end residues are part of each CDR3. D genes are given only for firm matches. Not all rows give a size; the values are once, few, many and, for expanded clones, a class.

J: TRBJ1-3
V: TRBV6-2/TRBV6-3
size: NA
D: NA
DNA: TGTGCCAGCAGTTGGGGAGTCGTCTCTGGAAACACCATATATTTT
CDR3: CASSWGVVSGNTIYF

J: TRBJ2-1
V: TRBV5-1
size: NA
D: TRBD2
DNA: TGCGCCAGCAGCCAGTATGGAGCGGGAGCCTACAATGAGCAGTTCTTC
CDR3: CASSQYGAGAYNEQFF

J: TRBJ1-1
V: TRBV6-1
size: NA
D: NA
DNA: TGTGCCAGCAGTGAATTAGTAATGAACACTGAAGCTTTCTTT
CDR3: CASSELVMNTEAFF

J: TRBJ1-1
V: TRBV5-5
size: NA
D: NA
DNA: TGTGCCAGCAGCTGGACGACAGGCTTTTTGGGGACTGAAGCTTTCTTT
CDR3: CASSWTTGFLGTEAFF

J: TRBJ1-1
V: TRBV28
size: once
D: NA
DNA: TGTGCCAGCAGTTTGGTCAGAATGAACACTGAAGCTTTCTTT
CDR3: CASSLVRMNTEAFF

J: TRBJ2-7
V: TRBV18
size: NA
D: TRBD1
DNA: TGTGCCAGCTCACGTACGGGACAGGGTGACGAGCAGTACTTC
CDR3: CASSRTGQGDEQYF

J: TRBJ1-3
V: TRBV19
size: once
D: TRBD1
DNA: TGTGCCAGTAGTATAGCACAGGGGGCGCGAAACACCATATATTTT
CDR3: CASSIAQGARNTIYF

J: TRBJ2-7
V: TRBV7-9
size: NA
D: TRBD2
DNA: TGTGCCAGCAGCTCTCAGACTAGCGCCCTCGCCTACGAGCAGTACTTC
CDR3: CASSSQTSALAYEQYF

J: TRBJ2-7
V: TRBV7-2
size: once
D: NA
DNA: TGTGCCAGCAGCTTAGGGTTACACGTCAGCTCCTACGAGCAGTACTTC
CDR3: CASSLGLHVSSYEQYF

J: TRBJ1-4
V: TRBV29-1
size: NA
D: TRBD1
DNA: TGCAGCGCTACCGGGACAGGGGGCGGAAAACTGTTTTTT
CDR3: CSATGTGGGKLFF

J: TRBJ1-3
V: TRBV28
size: NA
D: TRBD1
DNA: TGTGCCAGCAGTTTATGGGCAGGGGGAGATGGAAACACCATATATTTT
CDR3: CASSLWAGGDGNTIYF

J: TRBJ2-1
V: TRBV5-1
size: NA
D: TRBD2
DNA: TGCGCCAGCAGCTCGCTAGCGGGAGAAAACAATGAGCAGTTCTTC
CDR3: CASSSLAGENNEQFF

J: TRBJ1-5
V: TRBV5-8
size: NA
D: NA
DNA: TGTGCCAGCAGCTTGGTGCTAGGGGCCCTTCCTGGGCCCCAGCATTTT
CDR3: CASSLVLGALPGPQHF

J: TRBJ1-2
V: TRBV30
size: NA
D: TRBD1
DNA: TGTGCCTGGAGTCCAGGAGGACAGGTCTATGCTAACTATGGCTACACCTTC
CDR3: CAWSPGGQVYANYGYTF

J: TRBJ1-4
V: TRBV29-1
size: NA
D: TRBD1
DNA: TGCAGCGTTGGACAGGGGCGGAATGAAAAACTGTTTTTT
CDR3: CSVGQGRNEKLFF

J: TRBJ1-1
V: TRBV19
size: NA
D: NA
DNA: TGTGCCAGTACCCCAGATATCCTTCCGAACACTGAAGCTTTCTTT
CDR3: CASTPDILPNTEAFF

J: TRBJ2-7
V: TRBV21-1
size: NA
D: NA
DNA: TGTGCCAGCAGCAACCGTTTGGGACAACAAGCCCACGAGCAGTACTTC
CDR3: CASSNRLGQQAHEQYF

J: TRBJ2-5
V: TRBV11-2
size: NA
D: NA
DNA: TGTGCCAGCAGCTTTGTTCGGAGCGGCCAAGAGACCCAGTACTTC
CDR3: CASSFVRSGQETQYF

J: TRBJ1-4
V: TRBV5-5
size: NA
D: NA
DNA: TGTGCCAGCAGCCAGAGACAGGCGCGTAATGAAAAACTGTTTTTT
CDR3: CASSQRQARNEKLFF

J: TRBJ1-3
V: TRBV5-1
size: NA
D: TRBD1
DNA: TGCGCCAGCAGCAGGATCCAGGGGGCAGGTGGAAACACCATATATTTT
CDR3: CASSRIQGAGGNTIYF

J: TRBJ1-1
V: TRBV11-2
size: NA
D: NA
DNA: TGTGCCAGCAGTTTAGGGGGGCGAACTGAAGCTTTCTTT
CDR3: CASSLGGRTEAFF

J: TRBJ1-3
V: TRBV9
size: few
D: NA
DNA: TGTGCCAGCAGCGTAACCCCAGGAGAGGGGGGGAACACCATATATTTT
CDR3: CASSVTPGEGGNTIYF